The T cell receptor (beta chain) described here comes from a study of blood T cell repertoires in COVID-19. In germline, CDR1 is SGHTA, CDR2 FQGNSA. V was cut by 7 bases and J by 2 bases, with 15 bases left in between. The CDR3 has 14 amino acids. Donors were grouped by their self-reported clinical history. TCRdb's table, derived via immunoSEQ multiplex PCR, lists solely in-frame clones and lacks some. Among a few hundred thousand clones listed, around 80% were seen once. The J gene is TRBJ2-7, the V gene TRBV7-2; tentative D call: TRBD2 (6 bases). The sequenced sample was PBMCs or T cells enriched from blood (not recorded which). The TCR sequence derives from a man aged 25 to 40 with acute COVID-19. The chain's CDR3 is CASTRGTAPYEQYF. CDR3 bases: TGTGCCAGCACCCGGGGGACTGCTCCCTACGAGCAGTACTTC.